The TCR beta chain described here comes from a study of vaccination effects on CD4 cells after COVID-19. Between days 9 and 10 of culture, CD4+ T cells were separated out. Infection with SARS-CoV-2 occurred in the person between March and December 2020, and PCR confirmed it. Two doses of either BNT162b2 or mRNA-1273 were given to each participant. The assay was immunoSEQ multiplex PCR, and TCRdb's table has in-frame clones only and misses some. The sample carries about 44,000 clones, over 65% recorded once. J lost 2 bases, V lost 10 bases, and 11 bases had no gene match. CDR1 and CDR2 (germline): SNHLY, FYNNEI. The CDR3 totals 15 residues. For this clone: Its specificity is unknown.

The chain has TRBV2 and TRBJ2-1; 7 positions agree with TRBD2. The source material was CD4+ T cells from PBMCs cultured without peptide, sampled after COVID-19 vaccination. The sequence was obtained from a human donor who had a prior SARS-CoV-2 infection. The DNA for the CDR3 is TGTGCCAACCGATATTCTAGCGGTCCCTACAATGAGCAGTTCTTC. Translation: CANRYSSGPYNEQFF.